The clone carrying this T cell receptor beta chain showed up just once. Germline trimming cut 4 bases from V and 4 bases from J; bases unmatched to any gene: 9. From germline, CDR1 is MNHEY and CDR2 SVGEGT. The CDR3 totals 15 residues. TCRdb fed the reads into MiXCR, producing one record per CDR3 protein. The profile shows some 180,000 distinct CDR3 sequences, 17% of them singletons. The sample belongs to a study of T cell repertoires in cytomegalovirus infection. Sequencing was done on a sample of CD8+ T cells from PBMCs. The chain carries TRBV6-2 or TRBV6-3 and TRBJ2-7; 8 nucleotides match TRBD1. The clonotype originates from a human donor in good health (CMV status not recorded). Some clones in this sample may be carry-over from other donors' samples. The CDR3 loop reads CASSLIFGQGYEQYF. The CDR3 region has the DNA TGTGCCAGCAGTTTGATCTTCGGACAGGGTTACGAGCAGTACTTC.